This T cell receptor (beta chain) emerged from a study of response to subunit inactivated influenza vaccine. This clonotype was counted only a few times. Its specificity is not known. This CDR3 comprises 16 residues. V shed 3 bases and J 4 bases; nucleotides not matched to a gene: 11. The germline V gene encodes CDR1 DFQATT and CDR2 SNEGSKA (reference sequence). General study findings and limits: That few new T cells are recruited by each seasonal influenza vaccination was the authors' suggestion.

A single record per CDR3 protein comes from TCRdb applying MiXCR to the RT-PCR reads. The table includes over 800,000 distinct CDR3 sequences, 21% detected once. Specimen: PBMCs from blood, collected 5 days after vaccination. J is TRBJ2-3 and V is TRBV20-1, with 9 nucleotides matching TRBD2. The sequence came from a man aged 50 to 59 who received an inactivated influenza vaccine. As DNA, the CDR3 is TGCAGTGCTAGGGCTAGCGGGGTGGGGGACCCAGATACGCAGTATTTT. This translates into CSARASGVGDPDTQYF.